This T cell receptor beta chain was documented in a study of shared clonotypes between healthy human individuals. Study information: The cohort had two women and a few men, ages 18 to 49. General study points: Researchers sampled only blood; tissue repertoires likely differ.

Naive-designated CD8 cells lacked CD45RO, were positively enriched for CCR7, and omitted terminally differentiated effector memory CD45RA+ cells. The V end lost 1 base, the J end lost 3 bases, and 10 bases lay between the germline ends. Germline V gene lookup returns CDR1 MGHRA and CDR2 YSYEKL. CDR3 length: 14 amino acids. Comments on this clone: No antigen is known for it.

Data came from immunoSEQ multiplex PCR; TCRdb stores just in-frame clones and leaves some out. The data contain about 2.1 million clones, 93% of them singletons. Source material: naive CD8+ T cells from PBMCs. The gene calls are TRBV4-1 and TRBJ2-7; no reliable D call. This TCR was recovered from a man aged 18 to 29 in good health. Some clones in this sample may be carry-over from other donors' samples. CDR3 sequence (DNA): TGCGCCAGCAGCCAAGCTGTCGAGCTCTACGAGCAGTACTTC. It encodes CASSQAVELYEQYF.